The present entry profiles one TCR beta chain with its context. The protocol was immunoSEQ multiplex PCR, while the TCRdb copy is restricted to in-frame clones and leaves out a portion. In the table there are roughly 100,000 clones, 75% to 90% of which are singletons. The data were obtained in a study of blood T cell repertoires in COVID-19. Study context: Nucleic acid was either cDNA or gDNA, and it came from T cells, B-cell-depleted T cells, or PBMCs.

The junction had 7 bases not matched to a gene; V was cut back by 0 bases and J by 2 bases. CDR1 LNHNV and CDR2 YYDKDF come from the germline V gene (reference sequence). CDR3 length equals 17 residues. The chain couples TRBV15 to TRBJ2-3; the match to TRBD1 covers 8 bases. The TCR sequence derives from an elderly woman with active COVID-19. The sequencing sample was made of peripheral blood. CDR3 nucleotides: TGTGCCACCAGCAGAGATTTCGGGGACAGGAACACAGATACGCAGTATTTT. It yields the protein CATSRDFGDRNTDTQYF.